This T cell receptor beta chain comes out of a study of OX40 agonist ivuxolimab in advanced cancers. Germline-derived CDR1 and CDR2 are LNHDA and SQIVND (reference sequence). Trimming removed 1 base from V and 7 bases from J, with 17 bases in between. This CDR3 contains 16 residues. Sequencing was performed with immunoSEQ multiplex PCR; in TCRdb, only in-frame clones are kept and a portion is missing. The sample includes about 55,000 clones, about nine tenths of them seen just once. The specimen was CD4+ or CD8+ T cells sorted from blood, collected in a trial of the OX40 agonist ivuxolimab. The V call is TRBV19, the J call TRBJ2-4; D might be TRBD1 (6 bases). This receptor was identified in an adult with an advanced solid tumor such as melanoma, head and neck, liver or kidney cancer. As DNA, the CDR3 is TGTGCCAGTAGTATAGCTCAGGGATTCCAGGGGAACATTCAGTACTTC. Translating gives CASSIAQGFQGNIQYF.